This entry is about one T cell receptor beta chain. This entry belongs to a study of blood T cell repertoires in COVID-19. Study context: T cells, B-cell-depleted T cells, or PBMCs provided the cDNA or gDNA that served as material.

TCRdb's copy holds only in-frame clones and misses some; the assay was immunoSEQ multiplex PCR. The sample has about 160,000 clones; 85% to 95% are singletons. Sequenced sample: peripheral blood. The sequence was collected from a man aged 45 to 65 with acute or convalescent COVID-19.

CDR3 amino acids: CASSLSSGGYEQYF. As DNA, the CDR3 is TGTGCCAGCAGCCTTTCTAGCGGAGGCTACGAGCAGTACTTC. The chain employs TRBV7-9 and TRBJ2-7; TRBD2 aligns across 7 bases. In germline, CDR1 is SEHNR, CDR2 FQNEAQ (reference sequence). The J segment lost 3 bases and the V segment lost 5 bases, leaving 7 bases of the junction unmatched. The CDR3 extends over 14 amino acids. The full variable domain, in which reference TRBV7-9 and TRBJ2-7 provide the parts outside the CDR3, is DTGVSQNPRHKITKRGQNVTFRCDPISEHNRLYWYRQTLGQGPEFLTYFQNEAQLEKSRLLSDRFSAERPKGSFSTLEIQRTEQGDSAMYLCASSLSSGGYEQYFGPGTRLTVT.